This T cell receptor beta chain was captured by sequencing in a study of shared clonotypes between healthy human individuals. Generated by immunoSEQ multiplex PCR, the TCRdb table keeps only in-frame clones and is missing some. Of roughly 1 million clones in the sample, about three quarters are singletons; the top ten hold 1.4%. The CDR3 runs to 15 residues. Trimming pared 6 bases from V and 2 bases from J, leaving 13 bases between. Germline V lookup: CDR1 MNHEY, CDR2 SVGAGI. The source of this sequence is a man between 18 and 35 years old in good health. Sequences were obtained from memory CD4+ T cells sorted from blood. As to subset: CD45RA-negative fraction. V and J are TRBV6-5 and TRBJ2-2; TRBD1 or TRBD2 may be the D gene (5 bases each). The CDR3 DNA reads TGTGCCAGCAGACAGAGGGGCGTCAACACCGGGGAGCTGTTTTTT. Its protein is CASRQRGVNTGELFF.